The 13 T cell receptor beta chains in this list originate from one sample, sequenced in a study of naive and memory T cell subsets (dated by TCRdb to 2016 to 2017). Results the study describes overall, beyond this receptor: A few larger clonotypes were present in naive repertoires, especially CD8 naive repertoires, and these clonotypes were possibly memory cells re-expressing CD45RA.

Libraries were made using UMI-ligation and nested PCR. The listed sequencing device is Illumina MiSeq. The beta constant-region primer consisted of an equimolar mixture of two oligonucleotides that together covered TRBC1 and TRBC2. The ligated cDNA went through four rounds of PCR with nested alpha and beta constant-region primers together with the SP2 primer. TCRdb handled the public reads itself, with Q25 trimming in fastp and clone calling in MiXCR, and kept productive beta chains. CDR3 protein sequences are deduplicated, and each keeps its most common genes and DNA. Across this sample there are about 99,000 distinct CDR3 sequences, with 14% seen only once. Approximately 2.8% of the sample is taken by the ten largest. Antigen specificity for these receptors is unknown. Sequencing was performed on naive CD8+ T cells from blood. The sample's cell subset or site label is to be understood as: naive T cells, CD45RA high CD27+. These receptors originate from a human donor in good health.

The rearrangement joins TRBV6-6 to TRBJ1-1; the D gene is possibly TRBD1 (5 bases). Germline V gene sequence: CDR1 MNHNY, CDR2 SVGAGI (reference sequence). Between the trimmed V and J ends, which lost 5 bases and 10 bases, there was a span of 14 bases. The CDR3 has 12 residues. The CDR3 sequence: CASSPRSGGAFF. CDR3 DNA: TGTGCCAGCAGTCCCCGCTCGGGGGGAGCTTTCTTT.

The rearrangement joins TRBV10-3 to TRBJ2-5; the D gene is possibly TRBD1 (5 bases). Between the trimmed V and J ends, which lost 2 bases and 1 base, there was a span of 8 bases. This CDR3 has 14 residues. Germline V gene sequence: CDR1 ENHRY, CDR2 SYGVKD. The CDR3 bases are TGTGCCATCAGTGAGGCCCAGGGCCAAGAGACCCAGTACTTC. This sequence encodes CAISEAQGQETQYF.

The chain couples TRBV9 to TRBJ2-3, with D possibly TRBD1 on 8 matching bases. There are 19 residues in the CDR3. Germline assignment: CDR1 SGDLS and CDR2 YYNGEE. V lost 0 bases, J lost 4 bases, and 24 bases lay in between. CDR3 nucleotides: TGTGCCAGCAGCGTAGAAACCCCCGAAACAGGGGGGGGGTCAGATACGCAGTATTTT. It translates to CASSVETPETGGGSDTQYF.

V gene TRBV27 combines with J gene TRBJ2-7; 8 bases align to TRBD1. Germline V lookup: CDR1 MNHEY, CDR2 SMNVEV (reference sequence). The ends lost 5 bases at V and 4 bases at J; junction bases unmatched: 4. This CDR3 has 13 residues. This chain's CDR3 is CASSAGGVYEQYF. The CDR3 nucleotides are TGTGCCAGCAGTGCAGGGGGCGTTTACGAGCAGTACTTC.

The chain combines TRBV15 with TRBJ2-7; D gene unclear. The CDR3 consists of 15 residues. V was trimmed by 0 bases and J by 2 bases, leaving 11 bases between them. Looked up from germline, CDR1 is LNHNV and CDR2 is YYDKDF (reference sequence). The CDR3 here is CATSREAPNTYEQYF. The DNA of the CDR3 is TGTGCCACCAGCAGAGAGGCACCTAACACCTACGAGCAGTACTTC.

This clonotype was counted only a few times. V usage is TRBV7-3 and J usage is TRBJ2-2; 14 bases line up with TRBD2. V was clipped by 7 bases and J by 1 base; unmatched bases: 23. Germline CDR1 and CDR2: SGHTA and FQGTGA. The CDR3 runs 23 residues. The CDR3 DNA follows: TGTGCCAGCACCTCAATCGGCGGGGGGACTAGCGGGGGAGAACCCAGGAACACCGGGGAGCTGTTTTTT. Translated: CASTSIGGGTSGGEPRNTGELFF.

Remarks on this clonotype: A much bigger clone sits one base away, suggesting this may be a read error. This chain links TRBV6-1 with TRBJ2-1; D remains unclear. Deletions cut 1 base from V and 14 bases from J, with 15 bases between. This CDR3 has 13 residues. From germline, CDR1 is MNHNS and CDR2 SASEGT. In DNA, the CDR3 is TGTGCCAGCAGTGAAGTTGGGCCTAGGTTTGAGTTCTTC. This sequence encodes CASSEVGPRFEFF.

This clonotype showed up just a few times. The chain combines TRBV27 with TRBJ2-1; 11 bases are shared with TRBD2. Germline CDR1 and CDR2: MNHEY and SMNVEV (reference sequence). V was pared by 6 bases and J by 14 bases, with 9 bases of the junction left unmatched. The CDR3 is 13 amino acids. CDR3 DNA sequence: TGTGCCAGCAGCATAGCGGGAGGGCCTTTGGAGTTCTTC. It encodes CASSIAGGPLEFF.

This clonotype was detected only a few times. The chain has TRBV11-2 and TRBJ2-5, with D possibly being TRBD1 or TRBD2 (5 bases each). This CDR3 spans 15 amino acids. Germline V lookup: CDR1 SGHAT, CDR2 FQNNGV. Trimming removed 2 bases from V and 2 bases from J, with 12 bases in between. The CDR3 bases are TGTGCCAGCAGCTTATCTGGGACGGCGCAAGAGACCCAGTACTTC. Translating gives CASSLSGTAQETQYF.

The genes are TRBV13 and TRBJ2-5; TRBD1 or TRBD2 may be the D gene (5 bases each). V shed 0 bases and J shed 0 bases, with 14 bases lying between them. Germline V gene sequence: CDR1 PRHDT, CDR2 FYEKMQ (reference sequence). The CDR3 is 17 amino acids. The CDR3 nucleotides are TGTGCCAGCAGCTTAGGTTCAGGGAAGGAGGACCAAGAGACCCAGTACTTC. Translation gives CASSLGSGKEDQETQYF. Variable domain in full (rest from reference TRBV13 and TRBJ2-5): AAGVIQSPRHLIKEKRETATLKCYPIPRHDTVYWYQQGPGQDPQFLISFYEKMQSDKGSIPDRFSAQQFSDYHSELNMSSLELGDSALYFCASSLGSGKEDQETQYFGPGTRLLVL.

This sequence joins TRBV12-3 or TRBV12-4 and TRBJ2-7, with a weak D call TRBD1 (6 bases). The CDR3 runs to 16 residues. The V gene lost 5 bases and the J gene lost 0 bases, with 17 bases spanning the gap. The DNA for the CDR3 is TGTGCCAGCAGTGTGAGAAGCAGGGGTAGCTCCTACGAGCAGTACTTC. This translates into CASSVRSRGSSYEQYF.

A few counts support this clonotype. This rearrangement joins TRBV5-1 to TRBJ2-6, with no clear D. The CDR3 covers 15 residues. The V gene lost 2 bases and the J gene lost 0 bases, with 6 bases spanning the gap. Germline V lookup: CDR1 SGHRS, CDR2 YFSETQ. CDR3 protein: CASSFSYSGANVLTF. CDR3 nucleotides: TGCGCCAGCAGCTTTTCCTACTCTGGGGCCAACGTCCTGACTTTC. Looking up the rest from reference TRBV5-1 and TRBJ2-6 gives the full variable domain: KAGVTQTPRYLIKTRGQQVTLSCSPISGHRSVSWYQQTPGQGLQFLFEYFSETQRNKGNFPGRFSGRQFSNSRSEMNVSTLELGDSALYLCASSFSYSGANVLTFGAGSRLTVL.

This clonotype has only a few counts. The J gene is TRBJ1-1, the V gene TRBV11-2; D might be TRBD1 (5 bases). CDR1 SGHAT and CDR2 FQNNGV come from the germline V gene. Trimming stripped 5 bases from V and 0 bases from J, with 13 bases between. This CDR3 spans 15 amino acids. Here the CDR3 reads CASSRDDSMNTEAFF. The CDR3 DNA follows: TGTGCCAGCAGCCGCGATGACAGCATGAACACTGAAGCTTTCTTT.